This TCR beta chain was retrieved from a study of cytomegalovirus exposure and HLA in healthy donors. Overall study results and limits: Reports described diagnosis of cytomegalovirus status by the classifier as highly specific and sensitive. Rarity characterized most TCR sequences, yet some public TCRs appeared in many donors.

Sequenced by immunoSEQ multiplex PCR; TCRdb stores in-frame clones only, minus some. The data contain some 140,000 clones, around four fifths of them singletons. This clone was seen once. The antigen remains unidentified. The identical CDR3 is also encoded by other nucleotide sequences in the sample. The germline CDR1 and CDR2 sequences are SGDLS and YYNGEE. Trimming cost V 0 bases and J 1 base, with 9 bases left between them. This CDR3 is built from 15 residues. The TCR originated in a young man in good health and CMV-seropositive. The chain joins TRBV9 to TRBJ2-3; no reliable D call. Sequenced input: PBMCs. CDR3 DNA sequence: TGTGCCAGCAGCGTAGTCGGAGACGGCACAGATACGCAGTATTTT. Amino acids: CASSVVGDGTDTQYF.